A selection of T cell receptor beta chains follows, all from one sample in a study of blood T cell repertoires in COVID-19. Generated by immunoSEQ multiplex PCR, the TCRdb table keeps only in-frame clones and is missing some. The sample carries over 70,000 clones, approximately 88% recorded once. What was sequenced was peripheral blood. These receptors were collected from a woman older than 75 with acute or convalescent COVID-19. Both conserved end residues are part of each CDR3. D genes are given only for firm matches. Size is stated for part of the rows, as once, few or many counts, or as a class when the clone is expanded.

j_gene | v_gene | abundance | d_gene | CDR3aa | CDR3nt
TRBJ2-1 | TRBV5-1 | - | TRBD2 | CASREREGYNEQFF | TGCGCCAGCAGAGAGCGGGAGGGCTACAATGAGCAGTTCTTC
TRBJ1-3 | TRBV15 | - | - | CATSRDGSAGGNTIYF | TGTGCCACCAGCAGAGATGGAAGTGCAGGAGGAAACACCATATATTTT
TRBJ2-1 | TRBV19 | - | TRBD2 | CASIMGGGPPNEQFF | TGTGCCAGTATAATGGGGGGGGGTCCCCCCAATGAGCAGTTCTTC
TRBJ1-2 | TRBV6-2/TRBV6-3 | - | - | CASSQSSGQSYGYTF | TGTGCCAGCAGTCAATCCTCCGGACAGTCCTATGGCTACACCTTC
TRBJ1-5 | TRBV18 | - | TRBD1 | CASSSTGAVQPQHF | TGTGCCAGCTCATCAACAGGGGCAGTCCAGCCCCAGCATTTT
TRBJ2-1 | TRBV3-1/TRBV3-2 | - | TRBD2 | CASSPRTSGRTRSSYNEQFF | TGTGCCAGCAGCCCCAGGACTAGCGGGAGAACCCGAAGCTCCTACAATGAGCAGTTCTTC
TRBJ2-2 | TRBV9 | - | - | CASSVSGMNTGELFF | TGTGCCAGCAGCGTTAGCGGAATGAACACCGGGGAGCTGTTTTTT
TRBJ2-7 | TRBV6-1 | few | - | CASSEARFYEQYF | TGTGCCAGCAGTGAAGCCAGATTCTACGAGCAGTACTTC
TRBJ1-2 | TRBV19 | - | - | CASSYLGIPTYGYTF | TGTGCCAGTAGTTATCTTGGCATTCCAACCTATGGCTACACCTTC
TRBJ1-2 | TRBV7-9 | - | TRBD1 | CASSPGPDRGHFYGYTF | TGTGCCAGCAGCCCCGGACCCGACAGGGGCCACTTCTATGGCTACACCTTC
TRBJ2-4 | TRBV4-1 | - | - | CASSQDPAGYGIQYF | TGCGCCAGCAGCCAAGATCCAGCAGGGTATGGCATTCAGTACTTC
TRBJ2-1 | TRBV10-1 | - | TRBD2 | CASSDRSFSGSSYNEQFF | TGCGCCAGCTCGGACAGGAGTTTTAGCGGGAGCTCCTACAATGAGCAGTTCTTC
TRBJ2-3 | TRBV7-2 | - | TRBD1 | CASKGAGDRGF | TGTGCCAGCAAGGGGGCGGGGGACAGGGGTTTT
TRBJ2-5 | TRBV27 | - | TRBD2 | CASSSRASGRHKETQYF | TGTGCCAGCAGTTCACGGGCTAGCGGCCGCCATAAGGAGACCCAGTACTTC
TRBJ2-3 | TRBV19 | once | - | CASRGWAEDTQYF | TGTGCCAGCCGGGGGTGGGCCGAAGATACGCAGTATTTT
TRBJ2-1 | TRBV6-6 | - | TRBD1 | CASSSTGGWGEQFF | TGTGCCAGCAGTTCGACAGGGGGTTGGGGTGAGCAGTTCTTC
TRBJ2-3 | TRBV5-4 | - | TRBD2 | CASSVRTSGTTDTQYF | TGTGCCAGCAGCGTCAGGACTAGCGGGACCACAGATACGCAGTATTTT
TRBJ1-1 | TRBV9 | - | TRBD1 | CASSGPGTGLTEAFF | TGTGCCAGCAGCGGACCGGGGACAGGGTTAACTGAAGCTTTCTTT
TRBJ1-5 | TRBV29-1 | - | - | CSVELTSNQPQHF | TGCAGCGTTGAACTAACTAGCAATCAGCCCCAGCATTTT
TRBJ2-1 | TRBV4-3 | once | TRBD1 | CASSQGTGGENEQFF | TGCGCCAGCAGCCAAGGGACAGGGGGCGAAAATGAGCAGTTCTTC
TRBJ2-3 | TRBV5-1 | - | - | CASSLDPTSTDTQYF | TGCGCCAGCAGCTTGGATCCAACTAGCACAGATACGCAGTATTTT
TRBJ1-2 | TRBV6-5 | - | - | CASSFDRITGYTF | TGTGCCAGCAGTTTCGACAGAATAACTGGCTACACCTTC
TRBJ1-1 | TRBV6-6 | once | - | CASSSGRSGDTEAFF | TGTGCCAGCAGCAGCGGGCGGTCTGGGGACACTGAAGCTTTCTTT
TRBJ2-2 | TRBV3-1/TRBV3-2 | few | TRBD2 | CASSVGRGITGELFF | TGTGCCAGCAGCGTCGGGAGGGGAATTACCGGGGAGCTGTTTTTT
TRBJ1-2 | TRBV5-1 | - | - | CASSFGAGVDGYTF | TGCGCCAGCAGCTTTGGGGCAGGGGTTGATGGCTACACCTTC
TRBJ1-1 | TRBV6-5 | once | TRBD1 | CASSPRQGEATEAFF | TGTGCCAGCAGTCCTCGACAGGGAGAAGCTACTGAAGCTTTCTTT
TRBJ2-5 | TRBV5-1 | few | TRBD2 | CASSLVAGEETQYF | TGCGCCAGCAGCTTGGTAGCGGGGGAAGAGACCCAGTACTTC
TRBJ2-2 | TRBV14 | - | - | CASSQDRQIDTGELFF | TGTGCCAGCAGCCAAGACAGGCAGATAGACACCGGGGAGCTGTTTTTT
TRBJ1-5 | TRBV28 | - | - | CASTRAPIEPQHF | TGTGCCAGCACGCGGGCTCCGATCGAGCCCCAGCATTTT
TRBJ2-1 | TRBV9 | - | TRBD2 | CASSVGLAGAGEQFF | TGTGCCAGCAGCGTCGGACTAGCGGGAGCCGGTGAGCAGTTCTTC
TRBJ1-5 | TRBV4-1 | - | - | CASSQGGSNQPQHF | TGCGCCAGCAGCCAAGGAGGTAGCAATCAGCCCCAGCATTTT
TRBJ2-7 | TRBV29-1 | - | TRBD1 | CSVKRGSGTGTYEQYF | TGCAGCGTTAAAAGGGGATCCGGGACAGGGACCTACGAGCAGTACTTC